The T cell receptor beta chain described here comes from a study of cytomegalovirus exposure and HLA in healthy donors (dated by TCRdb to about 2017). The study in broad terms: In an earlier analysis of some 610 of the donors, 276 Gb of sequence data and 100 million or so unique TCR beta sequences from some 170 million T cells were reported. Roughly 300 gigabases of sequencing data and 70 million to 95 million unique TCR sequences made up an early release that covered roughly 670 HLA-typed donors. All discovery cohort repertoires had been generated using a single sequencing platform. The study aimed to test whether signatures of past pathogen exposure could be identified by cataloging public T cell receptors. A later analysis re-analyzed previously published TCR beta repertoires from 666 donors and added high-resolution HLA genotyping to study TCR occurrence patterns. In addition to the first cohort of roughly 700 subjects, a separate validation cohort of approximately 110 different subjects was used. An earlier analysis of 587 of the donors used high-throughput TCR beta sequencing to judge whether each TCR beta V gene segment behaved as functional or pseudogenic. Several DR-DQ haplotypes were handled as single units for association and clustering because linkage in the cohort was strong. Typing coverage differed by locus: A, B, C, DRB1 and DQB1 were typed in about 629-640 donors, DQA1 in about 500, DPA1 in around 610, and DPB1 in 450 to 480. High-throughput TCR immunosequencing, statistical association of individual TCRs with disease status, and machine learning were combined to predict cytomegalovirus infection status. On average, roughly 200,000 unique TCR beta nucleotide sequences were sequenced per donor among some 420 genotyped donors of the cohort, with roughly 20% of those sequences being non-productive. In a later genetic analysis, genome-wide SNP genotypes for about three fifths of the 666 donors were used, and that subset was treated as a discovery cohort. Using immunosequencing, the study profiled T cell repertoires from roughly 650 subjects and related those repertoires to cytomegalovirus serostatus. The genetic ancestry cluster associated with self-reported Caucasian donors included 80% to 90% of the 398 genotyped donors. Donor age, sex, ethnicity and CMV serostatus were collected together with the repertoire data. Both class I and class II loci were covered by HLA typing, at four-digit resolution. The later analysis used no new phenotypic data to find candidate immune exposures, relying instead on TCR beta sequences and their occurrence across donors. Here is what the overall study found, with its caveats: A later genetic analysis reported fewer N-insertions in productive TCRs among donors in an Asian-associated ancestry cluster than the roughly 620-donor mean. In a later analysis, several top co-occurrence clusters were reported to appear linked to parvovirus B19, influenza, CMV and Epstein-Barr virus. Presence/absence analyses assumed roughly uniform sequencing depth across donors, an assumption that may not hold. Because counts were too low, roughly 16 rarely observed V segments, including chromosome 9 orphons, were left out of the earlier analysis of approximately 580 of the donors. A cluster of highly shared sequence variants was judged likely to be a technical artifact of the sequencing pipeline. Most CMV-associated TCR beta chains appeared to be HLA-restricted in a later analysis, and the HLA associations seemed to be driven largely by CMV exposure. In an earlier analysis of more than 450 of the donors, most TCR beta V segments were observed in productive rearrangements about 87% or about 30% of the time, broadly matching IMGT annotations. The authors suggested that the approach could potentially be generalized to other disease states and immunological phenotypes. Immune exposure information for the cohort was limited to CMV serostatus. In vitro tests confirmed that a few of the cytomegalovirus-associated TCR beta chains recognize cytomegalovirus antigens. When HLA alleles, especially DR and DQ, strongly co-occurred, attributing TCR associations to individual alleles was difficult. In a later analysis, HLA-associated TCR beta chains showed more clonal expansion and lower generation probabilities than non-associated chains that were equally common. In this cohort, only TCR beta chains were sequenced, and detectable features were limited by the absence of alpha or paired-chain data. The 87-base-pair reads could not distinguish some IMGT-functional V segments, including TRBV6-2 and TRBV6-3, so those segments were excluded. A total of 164 TCR beta chains were listed by the study as associated with cytomegalovirus. In a later genetic analysis, a missense DCLRE1C variant was associated with V-gene and J-gene trimming of TCR beta chains, and the association was replicated in an independent cohort. According to a later analysis, TCR association rates differed among HLA loci, with DRB1 alleles showing the most associated TCRs and HLA-C alleles showing the fewest. Correlated functional status among segregating V segments might reflect linkage disequilibrium, but an unknown experimental factor could not be ruled out. Cytomegalovirus status was reported to be diagnosed by the classifier with high specificity and sensitivity in both the original and validation cohorts. A further reported finding was that TCR beta sequences accurately predicted the HLA-A and HLA-B alleles for most subjects in the first cohort. While some public TCRs were present in many individuals, most TCR sequences turned up only very rarely across donors. Because some donors lacked HLA typing at each locus, the association tests relied only on the typed subset. A later analysis associated about 17,000 TCR beta sequences with specific HLA alleles at a false discovery rate of 0.05.

Library method: the immunoSEQ multiplex PCR assay. For the multiplex PCR, a mixture combining 60 forward primers for TCR Vbeta segments and 13 reverse primers for TCR Jbeta segments was used. Amplification of the CDR3 region of rearranged TCR beta genes was performed with a multiplex PCR assay on genomic DNA. On the Illumina HiSeq System, the amplified TCR beta libraries were sequenced as 87-base-pair reads. The authors' analysis ran thus. Across the 666 repertoires, a later analysis counted 80 million or so unique TCR beta chains, roughly 11 million of which were shared by at least two donors. Raw reads were error-corrected and collapsed into unique sequences by a nearest-neighbor algorithm in which closely related sequences were merged to remove PCR and sequencing errors. V, D and J gene segments were assigned by aligning CDR3 sequences to IMGT reference sequences. For a sequence to be retained, at least a six-nucleotide match to both a V gene segment and a J gene segment was required. A rearrangement counted as productive if the CDR3 had no stop codons and remained in frame with V and J, and every other rearrangement counted as non-productive. CDR3 was defined according to IMGT convention as the region running from the second conserved V-encoded cysteine to the conserved J-encoded phenylalanine. In an earlier analysis of approximately 500 of the donors, sequences lacking an unambiguous match to a single V gene segment were excluded. In an earlier analysis of approximately 590 of the donors, V segments were called functional above 56.7% productive rearrangements and were called segregating when the between-donor standard deviation exceeded 5%. A statistical classification framework was developed to diagnose cytomegalovirus status using the catalog of TCR beta chain sequences. In a later analysis, V and J genes were assigned by comparing TCR nucleotide sequences against IMGT/GENE-DB human TR gene sequences. A later analysis assigned CDR3 sequences and most-parsimonious VDJ recombination scenarios with the TCRdist pipeline. In a later analysis, each TCR beta chain was defined by its CDR3 amino acid sequence together with its V-gene family, and reads lacking a unique V-gene family were excluded. As a way to deal with suspected cross-contamination and a sequencing artifact, a later analysis dropped 450 to 700 nucleotide sequences that were highly shared and had low generation probability. In a later analysis, a clonal expansion index for each public chain was calculated from normalized within-repertoire ranks of inferred template counts. Generation probabilities in a later analysis came from a VDJ recombination model fitted to out-of-frame rearrangements, and those results were checked against IGoR. A later analysis scored TCR-TCR, TCR-HLA and TCR-CMV co-occurrence with hypergeometric tests, applying a repertoire-size bias correction to TCR pairs. To estimate false discovery rates, a later analysis permuted the HLA or CMV assignments 20 times. In a later analysis, co-occurring TCRs were grouped with DBSCAN, and TCRdist sequence similarity was added when clustering was performed within HLA-allele-positive subsets. Co-occurrence clustering excluded repertoires with fewer than 30,000 or more than 120,000 public chains, plus five with anomalous nucleotide sharing. TCRdb holds this immuneACCESS table with in-frame rearrangements only. Some clones are missing; in checked studies, unresolved V genes explain under half, and the rest has no known cause. V, J and clone size were drawn from that table, and D and trimming were deduced from the DNA. The table for this sample lists some 150,000 clones; 82% of them were counted only once. The biggest ten clones account for around 5.4% of the sample.

The cohort comprised 666 healthy bone marrow donors. At the time of sampling, all cohort members were nominally healthy, though unrecorded immune exposures were likely present. The donor tested CMV seropositive, placing the donor among the approximately 290 seropositive members of the cohort. Every donor gave a peripheral blood sample, and the peripheral blood mononuclear cells from that sample were used for TCR beta sequencing. The Qiagen DNeasy Blood Extraction Kit was used to extract genomic DNA from the blood cell samples. This clone was recorded once. This clone's antigen is unknown. One base away there is no much larger clone; base qualities are not given. The germline V gene provides CDR1 MDHEN and CDR2 SYDVKM. V gives up 3 bases and J gives up 2 bases, and the segment between their germline ends measures 14 bases. The CDR3 runs 15 amino acids, cysteine and phenylalanine included. The only DNA kept is the CDR3, 45 bases in frame from the first base.

The specimen was PBMCs. This TCR derives from a man aged 25-40 years in good health and CMV-seropositive. In this chain, TRBV28 is recombined with TRBJ2-7; no D segment can be confidently identified. The CDR3 reads as follows: CASSLISGEAYEQYF. The DNA is TGTGCCAGCAGTTTGATTAGTGGAGAGGCCTACGAGCAGTACTTC.